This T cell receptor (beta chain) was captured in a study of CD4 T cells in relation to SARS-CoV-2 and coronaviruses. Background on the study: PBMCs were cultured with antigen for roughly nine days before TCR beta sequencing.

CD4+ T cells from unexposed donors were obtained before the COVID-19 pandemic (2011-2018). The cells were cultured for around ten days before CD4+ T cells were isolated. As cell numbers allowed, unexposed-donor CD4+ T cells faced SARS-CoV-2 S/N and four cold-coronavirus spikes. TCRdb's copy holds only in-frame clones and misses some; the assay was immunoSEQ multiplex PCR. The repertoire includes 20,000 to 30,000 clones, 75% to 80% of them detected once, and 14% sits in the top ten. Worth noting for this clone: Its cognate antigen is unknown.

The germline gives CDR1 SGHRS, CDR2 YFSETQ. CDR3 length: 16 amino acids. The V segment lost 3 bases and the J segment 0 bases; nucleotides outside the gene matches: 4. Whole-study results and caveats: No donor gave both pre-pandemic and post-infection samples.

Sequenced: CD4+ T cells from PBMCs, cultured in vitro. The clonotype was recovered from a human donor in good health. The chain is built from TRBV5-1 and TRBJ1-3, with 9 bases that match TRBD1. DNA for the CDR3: TGCGCCAGCAGCTCGGGGACAGGGACCTCTGGAAACACCATATATTTT. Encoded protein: CASSSGTGTSGNTIYF.